Listed below are T cell receptor beta chains from one sample, sequenced in a study of OX40 agonist ivuxolimab in advanced cancers. Method: immunoSEQ multiplex PCR; TCRdb's copy keeps in-frame clones and lacks some. This sample carries tens of thousands of clones, about 88% of them seen once, and the ten largest clones take around 2.4%. The starting material was CD4+ or CD8+ T cells sorted from blood, obtained in a trial of the OX40 agonist ivuxolimab. These receptors were collected from an adult with an advanced solid tumor such as melanoma, head and neck, liver or kidney cancer. CDR3s include the opening cysteine and the closing phenylalanine or tryptophan. A D gene is named only where the DNA matches it firmly. Clone size, where shown, is once, few, many, or a class for clones that have expanded.

J: TRBJ2-7; size: .; D: .; V: TRBV30; CDR3: CAWSGDGPTRQYF; DNA: TGTGCCTGGAGTGGGGACGGACCTACGAGGCAGTACTTC
J: TRBJ1-2; size: .; D: TRBD1; V: TRBV27; CDR3: CASSPNRGNYGYTF; DNA: TGTGCCAGCAGTCCCAACAGGGGAAACTATGGCTACACCTTC
J: TRBJ2-1; size: .; D: .; V: TRBV29-1; CDR3: CSVVTNNEQFF; DNA: TGCAGCGTTGTGACCAACAATGAGCAGTTCTTC
J: TRBJ2-7; size: .; D: TRBD1; V: TRBV2; CDR3: CASSTNPGQKYEQYF; DNA: TGTGCCAGCAGCACAAATCCGGGACAGAAATACGAGCAGTACTTC
J: TRBJ1-1; size: .; D: .; V: TRBV5-1; CDR3: CASSSRGGGTEAFF; DNA: TGCGCCAGCAGCTCCAGGGGAGGCGGCACTGAAGCTTTCTTT
J: TRBJ1-4; size: .; D: TRBD1; V: TRBV4-2; CDR3: CASSLGQASTNEKLFF; DNA: TGTGCCAGCAGCCTAGGACAGGCTTCAACTAATGAAAAACTGTTTTTT
J: TRBJ2-5; size: .; D: .; V: TRBV20-1; CDR3: CSANRQETQYF; DNA: TGCAGCGCGAATCGTCAAGAGACCCAGTACTTC
J: TRBJ1-1; size: few; D: TRBD1; V: TRBV9; CDR3: CASSVVVPQGAGAFF; DNA: TGTGCCAGCAGCGTAGTTGTACCACAGGGGGCCGGAGCTTTCTTT
J: TRBJ1-2; size: .; D: TRBD1; V: TRBV5-6; CDR3: CASSLRSTGTGSYGYTF; DNA: TGTGCCAGCAGCTTACGGTCTACCGGGACAGGCTCCTATGGCTACACCTTC
J: TRBJ1-3; size: .; D: .; V: TRBV4-3; CDR3: CASSQATSGGNTIYF; DNA: TGCGCCAGCAGCCAAGCCACCTCGGGAGGAAACACCATATATTTT
J: TRBJ2-3; size: .; D: .; V: TRBV7-2; CDR3: CASSFRQATDTQYF; DNA: TGTGCCAGCAGCTTTAGGCAGGCCACAGATACGCAGTATTTT
J: TRBJ1-6; size: .; D: .; V: TRBV5-4; CDR3: CASSLRGSTVNSPLHF; DNA: TGTGCCAGCAGCTTACGCGGCTCCACTGTAAATTCACCCCTCCACTTT
J: TRBJ1-4; size: once; D: TRBD1; V: TRBV5-4; CDR3: CASSPTGGGEKLFF; DNA: TGTGCCAGCAGCCCAACAGGGGGCGGTGAAAAACTGTTTTTT
J: TRBJ2-5; size: once; D: .; V: TRBV6-6; CDR3: CASSYVVVETQYF; DNA: TGTGCCAGCAGTTATGTCGTGGTCGAGACCCAGTACTTC
J: TRBJ1-1; size: once; D: .; V: TRBV10-2; CDR3: CASSGGGDTEAFF; DNA: TGCGCCAGCTCCGGCGGCGGTGACACTGAAGCTTTCTTT
J: TRBJ2-2; size: .; D: TRBD2; V: TRBV5-1; CDR3: CASRMNSGGSNTGELFF; DNA: TGCGCCAGCAGAATGAATAGCGGGGGCTCGAACACCGGGGAGCTGTTTTTT
J: TRBJ1-1; size: .; D: .; V: TRBV4-3; CDR3: CASSTQQGINTEAFF; DNA: TGCGCCAGCAGCACTCAACAGGGAATCAACACTGAAGCTTTCTTT
J: TRBJ2-5; size: .; D: .; V: TRBV5-1; CDR3: CASSTPGSGSETQYF; DNA: TGCGCCAGCAGCACCCCAGGGTCGGGGTCAGAGACCCAGTACTTC
J: TRBJ1-2; size: few; D: .; V: TRBV7-3; CDR3: CASSPMGSYGGYTF; DNA: TGTGCCAGCAGCCCCATGGGCAGCTATGGCGGCTACACCTTC
J: TRBJ1-1; size: .; D: .; V: TRBV6-1; CDR3: CASSEARGGAFF; DNA: TGTGCCAGCAGTGAAGCGCGGGGGGGGGCTTTCTTT
J: TRBJ1-1; size: .; D: .; V: TRBV7-9; CDR3: CASSYPFGGLNTEAFF; DNA: TGTGCCAGCAGCTACCCCTTTGGAGGGTTGAACACTGAAGCTTTCTTT
J: TRBJ2-1; size: .; D: .; V: TRBV20-1; CDR3: CSASFLGGPFF; DNA: TGCAGTGCTAGCTTCTTAGGGGGTCCGTTCTTC
J: TRBJ1-1; size: .; D: TRBD1; V: TRBV7-2; CDR3: CASSRGQGFGTEAFF; DNA: TGTGCCAGCAGCCGGGGACAGGGGTTCGGCACTGAAGCTTTCTTT
J: TRBJ1-1; size: .; D: .; V: TRBV7-2; CDR3: CASSLGQNTEAFF; DNA: TGTGCCAGCAGTTTAGGACAGAACACTGAAGCTTTCTTT
J: TRBJ2-3; size: .; D: .; V: TRBV9; CDR3: CASSVDARSSDTQYF; DNA: TGTGCCAGCAGCGTAGATGCCAGGAGCTCAGATACGCAGTATTTT
J: TRBJ1-6; size: .; D: .; V: TRBV4-3; CDR3: CASSQVNTGIPPLHF; DNA: TGCGCCAGCAGCCAAGTTAATACAGGAATCCCACCCCTCCACTTT
J: TRBJ2-7; size: .; D: .; V: TRBV6-5; CDR3: CASSYGGDSYEQYF; DNA: TGTGCCAGCAGTTACGGAGGAGACTCCTACGAGCAGTACTTC
J: TRBJ1-2; size: .; D: .; V: TRBV27; CDR3: CASSLPGAPSGYTF; DNA: TGTGCCAGCAGTTTACCAGGGGCCCCTAGTGGCTACACCTTC
J: TRBJ2-2; size: once; D: .; V: TRBV9; CDR3: CASSVVSGNTGELFF; DNA: TGTGCCAGCAGCGTTGTTAGCGGAAACACCGGGGAGCTGTTTTTT
J: TRBJ1-2; size: .; D: TRBD1; V: TRBV19; CDR3: CASSRLGGQGAGYGYTF; DNA: TGTGCCAGTAGCCGACTGGGCGGACAGGGGGCGGGGTATGGCTACACCTTC
J: TRBJ2-1; size: .; D: .; V: TRBV7-3; CDR3: CASSLSSGSYNEQFF; DNA: TGTGCCAGCAGCTTAAGTAGCGGCTCCTACAATGAGCAGTTCTTC
J: TRBJ1-2; size: .; D: .; V: TRBV11-2; CDR3: CASSLGGVYGYTF; DNA: TGTGCCAGCAGCTTGGGGGGGGTCTATGGCTACACCTTC
J: TRBJ2-1; size: .; D: .; V: TRBV30; CDR3: CAWSFTFQGEQFF; DNA: TGTGCCTGGAGTTTTACCTTTCAGGGTGAGCAGTTCTTC
J: TRBJ2-1; size: .; D: TRBD2; V: TRBV30; CDR3: CAWSSGGRGTYNEQFF; DNA: TGTGCCTGGTCGTCGGGAGGGAGGGGTACCTACAATGAGCAGTTCTTC
J: TRBJ2-7; size: .; D: .; V: TRBV4-3; CDR3: CASSQDRWTAYEQYF; DNA: TGCGCCAGCAGCCAAGATAGGTGGACAGCCTACGAGCAGTACTTC
J: TRBJ1-2; size: .; D: .; V: TRBV7-8; CDR3: CASRPSGTGWFGYTF; DNA: TGTGCCAGCAGACCCTCCGGGACCGGATGGTTTGGCTACACCTTC
J: TRBJ2-1; size: .; D: .; V: TRBV19; CDR3: CASSIAGRGTWEQFF; DNA: TGTGCCAGTAGTATAGCCGGCAGGGGGACTTGGGAGCAGTTCTTC
J: TRBJ2-7; size: .; D: TRBD1; V: TRBV18; CDR3: CASSPETGTYEQYF; DNA: TGTGCCAGCTCACCCGAGACAGGGACCTACGAGCAGTACTTC
J: TRBJ2-5; size: .; D: .; V: TRBV11-2; CDR3: CASSPPTYQETQYF; DNA: TGTGCCAGCAGCCCTCCGACGTATCAAGAGACCCAGTACTTC
J: TRBJ1-5; size: .; D: .; V: TRBV6-6; CDR3: CASSSINSNQPQHF; DNA: TGTGCCAGCAGTTCAATTAATAGCAATCAGCCCCAGCATTTT
J: TRBJ1-5; size: .; D: .; V: TRBV25-1; CDR3: CASSENSNQPQHF; DNA: TGTGCCAGCAGTGAAAATAGCAATCAGCCCCAGCATTTT
J: TRBJ1-5; size: .; D: .; V: TRBV6-5; CDR3: CASKRLDQPQHF; DNA: TGTGCCAGCAAACGCCTCGATCAGCCCCAGCATTTT
J: TRBJ2-1; size: .; D: TRBD1; V: TRBV20-1; CDR3: CRAGGNEQFF; DNA: TGCAGAGCAGGGGGAAATGAGCAGTTCTTC
J: TRBJ1-2; size: .; D: .; V: TRBV30; CDR3: CAWISPGVGARGYTF; DNA: TGTGCCTGGATAAGCCCAGGGGTGGGGGCTCGTGGCTACACCTTC
J: TRBJ1-5; size: .; D: .; V: TRBV7-9; CDR3: CASSPIGGGNQPQHF; DNA: TGTGCCAGCAGCCCCATTGGAGGTGGAAATCAGCCCCAGCATTTT
J: TRBJ1-2; size: .; D: TRBD1; V: TRBV11-3; CDR3: CASSGTGVANYGYTF; DNA: TGTGCCAGCAGCGGAACAGGGGTAGCTAACTATGGCTACACCTTC
J: TRBJ2-4; size: .; D: .; V: TRBV10-3; CDR3: CAISDPNLGLQYF; DNA: TGTGCCATCAGTGACCCGAATCTAGGTCTCCAGTACTTC
J: TRBJ2-1; size: .; D: .; V: TRBV21-1; CDR3: CASSKLGGSTDNEQFF; DNA: TGTGCCAGCAGCAAACTGGGCGGGAGTACAGACAATGAGCAGTTCTTC
J: TRBJ1-4; size: once; D: .; V: TRBV18; CDR3: CASSPLRDSIATNEKLFF; DNA: TGTGCCAGCTCACCTCTCAGGGATTCTATTGCAACTAATGAAAAACTGTTTTTT
J: TRBJ2-6; size: .; D: .; V: TRBV18; CDR3: CASSQLGSGANVLTF; DNA: TGTGCCAGCTCACAACTCGGCTCTGGGGCCAACGTCCTGACTTTC
J: TRBJ2-7; size: .; D: TRBD2; V: TRBV6-1; CDR3: CASNGASGSSYEQYF; DNA: TGTGCCAGCAACGGGGCTAGCGGGAGCTCCTACGAGCAGTACTTC
J: TRBJ1-1; size: few; D: TRBD1; V: TRBV5-4; CDR3: CASSFAGQGVNTEAFF; DNA: TGTGCCAGCAGCTTCGCTGGACAGGGGGTGAACACTGAAGCTTTCTTT
J: TRBJ1-2; size: .; D: .; V: TRBV28; CDR3: CASSLWGRLYGYTF; DNA: TGTGCCAGCAGTCTCTGGGGTCGACTGTATGGCTACACCTTC
J: TRBJ1-5; size: .; D: .; V: TRBV7-9; CDR3: CASSLGFGREGNQPQHF; DNA: TGTGCCAGCAGCTTAGGGTTTGGAAGGGAGGGCAATCAGCCCCAGCATTTT
J: TRBJ2-1; size: .; D: TRBD2; V: TRBV4-1; CDR3: CASSQGPLAGVSEQFF; DNA: TGCGCCAGCAGCCAAGGACCGCTAGCGGGAGTGTCAGAGCAGTTCTTC
J: TRBJ2-7; size: .; D: .; V: TRBV6-1; CDR3: CASSQTYEQYF; DNA: TGTGCCAGCAGCCAGACCTACGAGCAGTACTTC
J: TRBJ1-2; size: .; D: .; V: TRBV7-3; CDR3: CASSLDGTYGYTF; DNA: TGTGCCAGCAGCTTGGACGGGACCTATGGCTACACCTTC